This T cell receptor beta chain appears in the sequencing data of a study of blood T cell repertoires in COVID-19. Study in general: The cDNA or gDNA used as material had been derived from T cells, B-cell-depleted T cells, or PBMCs.

V trimming: 3 bases; J trimming: 7 bases; junction bases outside the gene matches: 4. CDR1 and CDR2 from the germline V gene are LGHNT and FRNRAP. The CDR3 sequence is 15 residues long. Cohorts were assigned according to the clinical history that participants reported. Data came from immunoSEQ multiplex PCR; TCRdb stores just in-frame clones and leaves some out. The sample carries a few hundred thousand clones, roughly 80% recorded once. The sequenced sample consisted of PBMCs or T cells enriched from blood (not recorded which). The chain has TRBV12-5 and TRBJ1-5; 12 positions agree with TRBD1. The receptor comes from a man in his forties or fifties who had recovered from COVID-19. The CDR3 here is CASGFGTGGSQPQHF. The CDR3 coding sequence is TGTGCTAGTGGTTTCGGGACAGGGGGCTCCCAGCCCCAGCATTTT.